A selection of T cell receptor beta chains follows, all from one sample in a study of cytomegalovirus exposure and HLA in healthy donors. The repertoire was sequenced with immunoSEQ multiplex PCR; TCRdb's copy has only in-frame clones and lacks some. The table has about 140,000 clones, roughly 80% seen once. Material: PBMCs. Every receptor here comes from a female donor in good health and CMV-seronegative. CDR3s include the opening cysteine and the closing phenylalanine or tryptophan. The D gene is left open where the match is weak. Rows may omit the clone size; those that give it use once, few, many or a size class.

D,J,size,V,CDR3,DNA
NA,TRBJ2-1,NA,TRBV27,CASTGENNELFF,TGTGCCAGCACGGGGGAGAACAATGAGCTGTTCTTC
TRBD2,TRBJ2-5,once,TRBV9,CASSVRSSGVETQYF,TGTGCCAGCAGCGTAAGATCGAGCGGGGTAGAGACCCAGTACTTC
TRBD2,TRBJ2-3,NA,TRBV25-1,CASSGLAGAPTQYF,TGTGCCAGCAGTGGACTAGCGGGAGCTCCGACCCAGTATTTT
TRBD1,TRBJ1-2,NA,TRBV4-3,CASSPPAGGNGYTF,TGCGCCAGCAGCCCCCCTGCAGGGGGAAATGGCTACACCTTC
NA,TRBJ1-5,NA,TRBV4-1,CASSQGAGGPRQPQHF,TGCGCCAGCAGCCAAGGTGCGGGAGGGCCACGGCAGCCCCAGCATTTT
NA,TRBJ2-6,NA,TRBV9,CASNEEANVLTF,TGTGCCAGCAATGAGGAGGCCAACGTCCTGACTTTC
NA,TRBJ2-1,NA,TRBV30,CAWSHLGGRSYNEQFF,TGTGCCTGGAGCCACCTCGGAGGGCGCTCCTACAATGAGCAGTTCTTC
NA,TRBJ1-5,NA,TRBV15,CATSRDQGLGNQPQHF,TGTGCCACCAGCAGAGACCAGGGGTTAGGCAATCAGCCCCAGCATTTT
TRBD1,TRBJ2-4,NA,TRBV4-1,CASSQDGPGGLNIQYF,TGCGCCAGCAGCCAAGATGGCCCAGGGGGCCTAAACATTCAGTACTTC
TRBD2,TRBJ2-1,NA,TRBV6-6,CASSPTAGGVRNEQFF,TGTGCCAGCAGTCCCACGGCGGGGGGCGTCAGAAATGAGCAGTTCTTC
TRBD1,TRBJ2-7,NA,TRBV7-9,CASSLRQGDEQYF,TGTGCCAGCAGCTTAAGACAGGGGGACGAGCAGTACTTC
NA,TRBJ2-5,NA,TRBV19,CASSLNRVRGREETQYF,TGTGCCAGTAGTTTGAACAGGGTTCGCGGGAGAGAAGAGACCCAGTACTTC
NA,TRBJ1-1,NA,TRBV11-2,CASSLVREAFF,TGTGCCAGCAGCTTAGTAAGGGAGGCTTTCTTT
TRBD2,TRBJ2-5,NA,TRBV2,CASSVLAGVAGETQYF,TGTGCCAGCAGTGTATTAGCGGGAGTTGCGGGGGAGACCCAGTACTTC
TRBD1,TRBJ2-5,NA,TRBV5-6,CASSSGTGGVGLTQYF,TGTGCCAGCAGCTCCGGGACAGGGGGTGTCGGATTGACCCAGTACTTC
NA,TRBJ2-7,NA,TRBV4-1,CASSQVVQGVYEQYF,TGCGCCAGCAGCCAAGTCGTACAGGGAGTCTACGAGCAGTACTTC
NA,TRBJ2-5,NA,TRBV5-1,CASSLIEGVETQYF,TGCGCCAGCAGCTTGATCGAGGGCGTAGAGACCCAGTACTTC